A single sample gave rise to the 8 T cell receptor beta chains below, sequenced in a study of beta chain features in type 1 diabetes. Study-wide findings and caveats: TCRB CDR3s from Type 1 diabetes patients were moderately but significantly shorter in all four CD4+ subsets.

These receptors have no known antigen. Expressed TCRB transcripts were sequenced because the entire RNA isolate underwent reverse transcription. Only in-frame clones appear in the TCRdb table, and some are missing; sequencing was by immunoSEQ multiplex PCR. The sample lists under 300,000 clones, approximately 15% occurring once. Sequences were obtained from naive CD4+ T cells from blood. Receptors were obtained from a man aged 30 to 39 with type 1 diabetes.

This chain uses TRBV30 with TRBJ2-3, with D possibly TRBD1 on 6 matching bases. With 0 bases removed from V and 4 bases from J, the gap between germline ends came to 11 bases. The CDR3 totals 14 residues. In germline, CDR1 is GTSNPN, CDR2 SVGIG (reference sequence). CDR3 residues: CAWSVQGTADTQYF. The CDR3 bases are TGTGCCTGGAGTGTACAGGGTACGGCAGATACGCAGTATTTT.

V usage is TRBV10-1 and J usage is TRBJ2-3; 13 nucleotides match TRBD2. CDR1 is WNHNN, CDR2 SYGVQD, per germline (reference sequence). CDR3 size: 16 residues. Trimming removed 6 bases from V and 0 bases from J; junction bases left unmatched: 3. The CDR3 spells CASRGLAGTSTDTQYF. The CDR3 nucleotides read TGCGCCAGCAGGGGACTAGCGGGGACGAGCACAGATACGCAGTATTTT.

There are a few counts of this clone. The chain employs TRBV13 and TRBJ1-1; D is perhaps TRBD1 (5 bases). Looked up from germline, CDR1 is PRHDT and CDR2 is FYEKMQ (reference sequence). The CDR3 is made up of 15 amino acids. Between the trimmed V and J ends, which lost 3 bases and 0 bases, there was a span of 11 bases. The CDR3 protein is CASSFLDRMNTEAFF. The CDR3 nucleotides read TGTGCCAGCAGCTTTCTTGACAGAATGAACACTGAAGCTTTCTTT.

This clone turned up a few times. The chain is built from TRBV7-9 and TRBJ2-3, with TRBD2 identical over 14 bases. The length of the CDR3 is 15 residues. J was trimmed by 4 bases and V by 11 bases; bases with no gene match: 8. From germline, CDR1 is SEHNR and CDR2 FQNEAQ (reference sequence). The CDR3: CAGTSGSLEADTQYF. The CDR3 nucleotides read TGTGCCGGGACTAGCGGGAGCCTCGAGGCAGATACGCAGTATTTT.

The CDR3 coding sequence is TGTGCCAGCAGAGTGGGGACAGGCTCGGGGGAGCAGTACTTC. Translated: CASRVGTGSGEQYF. The V and J genes are TRBV7-2 and TRBJ2-7; 8 bases agree with TRBD1. V was pared by 6 bases and J by 7 bases, with 11 bases of the junction left unmatched. The CDR3 spans 14 residues. CDR1 is SGHTA and CDR2 is FQGNSA in the germline V gene. The entire variable domain, with the rest obtained from reference TRBV7-2 and TRBJ2-7, is as follows: GAGVSQSPSNKVTEKGKDVELRCDPISGHTALYWYRQSLGQGLEFLIYFQGNSAPDKSGLPSDRFSAERTGGSVSTLTIQRTQQEDSAVYLCASRVGTGSGEQYFGPGTRLTVT.

This clone was picked up a small number of times. The chain has TRBV19 and TRBJ2-1; perhaps TRBD2 as D (6 bases). V lost 3 bases and J 4 bases, leaving 16 bases between the germline ends. This CDR3 is 16 amino acids long. Germline V gene data show CDR1 as LNHDA and CDR2 as SQIVND (reference sequence). DNA of the CDR3: TGTGCCAGTAGTATCGACGTGGGGGGATCATACAATGAGCAGTTCTTC. Translating it yields CASSIDVGGSYNEQFF.

This clone was seen more than once but under ten times. The V gene is TRBV19, the J gene TRBJ1-2; TRBD1 matches 7 bases. This CDR3 spans 16 amino acids. Germline CDR1 reads LNHDA; CDR2 reads SQIVND (reference sequence). V trimming: 3 bases; J trimming: 4 bases; junction bases outside the gene matches: 11. CDR3 protein: CASSILVPQGTYGYTF. CDR3 coding DNA: TGTGCCAGTAGTATTCTTGTGCCACAGGGGACCTATGGCTACACCTTC.

The rearrangement links TRBV2 to TRBJ2-2; the D gene is possibly TRBD1 (6 bases). The CDR3 consists of 13 residues. Trimming pared 3 bases from V and 7 bases from J, leaving 9 bases between. Germline V gene data show CDR1 as SNHLY and CDR2 as FYNNEI. The CDR3 region is CASSEGAIGELFF. The DNA for the CDR3 is TGTGCCAGCAGTGAGGGGGCTATCGGGGAGCTGTTTTTT.